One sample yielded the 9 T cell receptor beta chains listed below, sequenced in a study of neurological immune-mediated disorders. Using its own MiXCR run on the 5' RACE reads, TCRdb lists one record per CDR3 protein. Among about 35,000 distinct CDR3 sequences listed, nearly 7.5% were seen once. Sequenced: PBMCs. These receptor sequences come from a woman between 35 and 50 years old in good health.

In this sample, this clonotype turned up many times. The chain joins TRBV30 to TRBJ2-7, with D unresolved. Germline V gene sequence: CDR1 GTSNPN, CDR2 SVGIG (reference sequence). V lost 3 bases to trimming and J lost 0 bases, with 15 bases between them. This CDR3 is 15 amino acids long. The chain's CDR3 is CAWSALTPNSYEQYV. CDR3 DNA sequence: TGTGCCTGGAGCGCCCTTACCCCAAACTCCTACGAGCAGTACGTC.

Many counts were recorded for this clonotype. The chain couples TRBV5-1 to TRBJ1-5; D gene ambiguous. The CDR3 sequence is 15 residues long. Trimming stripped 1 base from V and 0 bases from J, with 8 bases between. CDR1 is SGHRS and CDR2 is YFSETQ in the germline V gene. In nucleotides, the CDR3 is TGCGCCAGCAGCTTGAACGTGGGTAGCAATCAGCCCCAGCATTTT. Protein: CASSLNVGSNQPQHF.

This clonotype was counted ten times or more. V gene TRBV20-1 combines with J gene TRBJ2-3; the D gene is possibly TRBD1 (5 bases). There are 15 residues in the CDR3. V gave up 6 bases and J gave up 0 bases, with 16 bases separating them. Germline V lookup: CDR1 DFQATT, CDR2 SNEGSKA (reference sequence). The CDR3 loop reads CSARPRQPSTDTQYF. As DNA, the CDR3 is TGCAGTGCCCGCCCGAGACAGCCTAGCACAGATACGCAGTATTTT.

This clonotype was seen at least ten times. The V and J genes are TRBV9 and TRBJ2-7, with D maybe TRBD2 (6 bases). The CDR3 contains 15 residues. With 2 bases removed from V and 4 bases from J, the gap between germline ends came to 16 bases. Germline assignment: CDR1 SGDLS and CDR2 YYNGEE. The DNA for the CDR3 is TGTGCCAGCAGCGTCTCCGGCGGGATAGAGTACGAGCAGTACTTC. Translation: CASSVSGGIEYEQYF. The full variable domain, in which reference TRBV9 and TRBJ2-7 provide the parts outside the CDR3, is DSGVTQTPKHLITATGQRVTLRCSPRSGDLSVYWYQQSLDQGLQFLIQYYNGEERAKGNILERFSAQQFPDLHSELNLSSLELGDSALYFCASSVSGGIEYEQYFGPGTRLTVT.

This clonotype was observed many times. CDR3 DNA: TGTGCCAGCAGTTTGGTCGTGCGGCGGGAGACCCAGTACTTC. It encodes CASSLVVRRETQYF. The chain recombines TRBV28 with TRBJ2-5; no clear D. Trimming removed 3 bases from V and 5 bases from J, with 13 bases in between. CDR1 is MDHEN, CDR2 SYDVKM, per germline. The CDR3 contains 14 residues.

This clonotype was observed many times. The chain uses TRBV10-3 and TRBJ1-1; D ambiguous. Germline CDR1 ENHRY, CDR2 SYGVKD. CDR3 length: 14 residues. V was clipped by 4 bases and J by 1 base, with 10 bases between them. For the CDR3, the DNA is TGTGCCATCAGTGGGGTATCTTCGAACACTGAAGCTTTCTTT. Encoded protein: CAISGVSSNTEAFF.

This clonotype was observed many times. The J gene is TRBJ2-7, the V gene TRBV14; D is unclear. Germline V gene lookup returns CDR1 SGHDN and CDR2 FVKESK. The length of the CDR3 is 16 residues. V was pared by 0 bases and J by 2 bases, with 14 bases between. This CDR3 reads CASSQEGQVITYEQYF. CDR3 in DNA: TGTGCCAGCAGCCAAGAAGGGCAGGTTATTACCTACGAGCAGTACTTC.

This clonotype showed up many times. CDR3 residues: CASSLGGLLTIYEQYV. The CDR3, as DNA: TGTGCCAGCAGCTTAGGGGGCTTACTGACCATTTACGAGCAGTACGTC. The chain carries TRBV7-8 and TRBJ2-7, with TRBD1 as a possible D gene (5 bases). Between the trimmed V and J ends, which lost 1 base and 4 bases, there was a span of 17 bases. The germline CDR1 and CDR2 sequences are SGHVS and FQNEAQ. This CDR3 comprises 16 residues.

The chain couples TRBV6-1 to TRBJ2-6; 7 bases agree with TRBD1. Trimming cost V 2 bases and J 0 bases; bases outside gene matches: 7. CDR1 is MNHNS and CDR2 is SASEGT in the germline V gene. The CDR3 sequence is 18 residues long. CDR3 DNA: TGTGCCAGCAGTGAACCGGGACAGAGCCCCTCTGGGGCCAACGTCCTGACTTTC. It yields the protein CASSEPGQSPSGANVLTF.